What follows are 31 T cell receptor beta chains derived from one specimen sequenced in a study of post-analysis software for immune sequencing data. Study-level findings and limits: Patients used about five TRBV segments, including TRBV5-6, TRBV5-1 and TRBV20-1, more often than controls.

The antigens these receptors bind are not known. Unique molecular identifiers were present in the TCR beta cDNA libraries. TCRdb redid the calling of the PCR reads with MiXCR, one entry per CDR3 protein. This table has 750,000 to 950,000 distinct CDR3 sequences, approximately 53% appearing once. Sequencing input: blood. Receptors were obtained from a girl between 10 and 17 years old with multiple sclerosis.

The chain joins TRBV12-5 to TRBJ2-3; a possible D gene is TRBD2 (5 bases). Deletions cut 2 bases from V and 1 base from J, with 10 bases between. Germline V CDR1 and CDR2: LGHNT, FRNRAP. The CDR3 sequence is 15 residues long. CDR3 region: CASGLSISGTDTQYF. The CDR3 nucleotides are TGTGCTAGTGGTTTGTCGATTAGCGGCACAGATACGCAGTATTTT.

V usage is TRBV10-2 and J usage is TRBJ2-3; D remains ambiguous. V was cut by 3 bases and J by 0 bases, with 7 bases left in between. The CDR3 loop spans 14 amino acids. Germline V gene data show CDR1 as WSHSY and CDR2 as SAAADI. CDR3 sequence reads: CASSDVASTDTQYF. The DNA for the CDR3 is TGCGCCAGCAGTGACGTGGCTAGCACAGATACGCAGTATTTT.

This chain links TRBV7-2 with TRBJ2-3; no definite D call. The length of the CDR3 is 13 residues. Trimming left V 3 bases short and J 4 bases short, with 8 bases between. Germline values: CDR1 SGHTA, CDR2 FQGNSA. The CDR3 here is CASSFGHSDTQYF. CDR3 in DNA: TGTGCCAGCAGCTTCGGGCATTCAGATACGCAGTATTTT.

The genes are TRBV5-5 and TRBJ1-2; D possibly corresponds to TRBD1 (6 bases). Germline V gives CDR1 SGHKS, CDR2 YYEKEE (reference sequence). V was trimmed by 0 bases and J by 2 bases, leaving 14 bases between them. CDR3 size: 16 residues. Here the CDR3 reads CASSLGPRGANYGYTF. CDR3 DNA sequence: TGTGCCAGCAGCTTGGGCCCCCGGGGGGCGAACTATGGCTACACCTTC.

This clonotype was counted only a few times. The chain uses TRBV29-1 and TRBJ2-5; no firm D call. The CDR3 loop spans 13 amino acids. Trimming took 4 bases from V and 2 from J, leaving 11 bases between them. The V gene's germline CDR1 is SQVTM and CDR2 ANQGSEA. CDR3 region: CSVVSQIQETQYF. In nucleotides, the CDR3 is TGCAGCGTTGTCTCACAGATTCAAGAGACCCAGTACTTC.

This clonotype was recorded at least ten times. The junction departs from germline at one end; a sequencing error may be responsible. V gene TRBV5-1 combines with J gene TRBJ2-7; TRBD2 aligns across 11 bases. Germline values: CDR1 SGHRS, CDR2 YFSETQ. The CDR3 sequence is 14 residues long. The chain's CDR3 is CASSSGTSGYEQYF. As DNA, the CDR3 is TGTGCCAGCAGTTCCGGGACTAGCGGCTACGAGCAGTACTTC.

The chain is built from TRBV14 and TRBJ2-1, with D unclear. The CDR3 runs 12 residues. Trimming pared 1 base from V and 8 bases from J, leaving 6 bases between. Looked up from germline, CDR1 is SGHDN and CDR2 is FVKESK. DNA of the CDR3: TGTGCCAGCAGCCAAGTGACGGATGAGCAGTTCTTC. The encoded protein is CASSQVTDEQFF.

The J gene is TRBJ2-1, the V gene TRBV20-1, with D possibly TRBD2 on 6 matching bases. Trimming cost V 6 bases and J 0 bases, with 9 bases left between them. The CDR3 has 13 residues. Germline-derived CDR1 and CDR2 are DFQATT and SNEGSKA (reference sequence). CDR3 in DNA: TGCAGTGCGGGGCGGGGCTCCTACAATGAGCAGTTCTTC. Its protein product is CSAGRGSYNEQFF.

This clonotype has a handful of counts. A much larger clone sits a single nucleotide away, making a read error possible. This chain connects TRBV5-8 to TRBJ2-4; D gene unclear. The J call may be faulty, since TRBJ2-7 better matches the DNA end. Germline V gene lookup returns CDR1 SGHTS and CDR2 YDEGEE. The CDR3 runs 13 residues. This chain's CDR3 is CASSPGPFYEQYF. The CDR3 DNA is TGTGCCAGCAGCCCCGGACCTTTCTACGAGCAGTACTTC.

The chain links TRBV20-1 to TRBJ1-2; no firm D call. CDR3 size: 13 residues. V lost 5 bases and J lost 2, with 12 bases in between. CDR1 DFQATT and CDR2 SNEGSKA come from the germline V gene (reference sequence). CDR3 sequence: CSAPQRFNYGYTF. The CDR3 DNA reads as TGCAGTGCTCCACAGCGATTCAACTATGGCTACACCTTC.

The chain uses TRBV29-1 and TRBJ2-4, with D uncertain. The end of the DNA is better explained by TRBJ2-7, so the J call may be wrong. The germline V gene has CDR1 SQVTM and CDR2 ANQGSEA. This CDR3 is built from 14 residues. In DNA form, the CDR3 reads TGCAGCACAAAGGTTAACTCCAGTCCCTACGAGCAGTACTTC. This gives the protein CSTKVNSSPYEQYF.

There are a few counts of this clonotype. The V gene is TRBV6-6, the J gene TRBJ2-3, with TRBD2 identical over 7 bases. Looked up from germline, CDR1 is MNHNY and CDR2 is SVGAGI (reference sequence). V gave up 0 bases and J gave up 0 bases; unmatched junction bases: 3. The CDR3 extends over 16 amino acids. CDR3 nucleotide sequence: TGTGCCAGCAGTTACTCGCCAGCGGGAAGCACAGATACGCAGTATTTT. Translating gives CASSYSPAGSTDTQYF.

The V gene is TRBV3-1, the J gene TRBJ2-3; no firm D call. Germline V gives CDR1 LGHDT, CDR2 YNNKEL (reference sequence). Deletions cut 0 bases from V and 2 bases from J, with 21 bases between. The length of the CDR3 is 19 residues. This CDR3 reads CASSQDYSLMVRNTDTQYF. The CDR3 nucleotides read TGTGCCAGCAGCCAAGATTATTCGTTGATGGTCAGAAACACAGATACGCAGTATTTT.

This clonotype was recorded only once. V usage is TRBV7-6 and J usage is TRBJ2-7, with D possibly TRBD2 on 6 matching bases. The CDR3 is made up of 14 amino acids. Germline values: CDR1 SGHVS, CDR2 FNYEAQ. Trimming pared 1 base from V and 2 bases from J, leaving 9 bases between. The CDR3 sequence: CASSLVWGAYEQYF. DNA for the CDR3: TGTGCCAGCAGCTTAGTGTGGGGGGCCTACGAGCAGTACTTC.

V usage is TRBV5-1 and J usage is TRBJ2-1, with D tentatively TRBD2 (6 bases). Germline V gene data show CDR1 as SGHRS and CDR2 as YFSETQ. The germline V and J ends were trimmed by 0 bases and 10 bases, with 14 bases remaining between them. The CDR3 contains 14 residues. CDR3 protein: CASSLDRLSGEQFF. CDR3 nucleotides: TGCGCCAGCAGCTTGGACAGGCTCAGCGGGGAGCAGTTCTTC.

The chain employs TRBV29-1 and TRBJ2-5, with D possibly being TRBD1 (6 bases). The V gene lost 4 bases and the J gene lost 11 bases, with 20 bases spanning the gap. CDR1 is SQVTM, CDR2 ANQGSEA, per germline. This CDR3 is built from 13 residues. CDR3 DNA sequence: TGCAGCGTTGGCGGCCGACAGGTCCAGGAGCAGTACTTC. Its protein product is CSVGGRQVQEQYF.

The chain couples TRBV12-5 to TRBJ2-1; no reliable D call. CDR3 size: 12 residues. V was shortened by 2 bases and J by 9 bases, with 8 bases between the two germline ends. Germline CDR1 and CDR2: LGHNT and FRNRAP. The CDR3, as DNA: TGTGCTAGTGGTTTGCCCAGGAGTGAGCAGTTCTTC. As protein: CASGLPRSEQFF.

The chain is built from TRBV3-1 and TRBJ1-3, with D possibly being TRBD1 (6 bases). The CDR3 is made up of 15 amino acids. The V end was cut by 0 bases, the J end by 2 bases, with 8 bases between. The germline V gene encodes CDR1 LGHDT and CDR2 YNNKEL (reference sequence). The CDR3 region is CASSQEGAPGNTIYF. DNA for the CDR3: TGTGCCAGCAGCCAAGAGGGGGCCCCTGGAAACACCATATATTTT.

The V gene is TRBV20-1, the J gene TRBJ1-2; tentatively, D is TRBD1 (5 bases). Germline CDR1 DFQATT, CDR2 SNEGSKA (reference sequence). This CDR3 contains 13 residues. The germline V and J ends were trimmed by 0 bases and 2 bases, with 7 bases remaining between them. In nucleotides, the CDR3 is TGCAGTGCTAGAGATCCAGGGAACTATGGCTACACCTTC. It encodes CSARDPGNYGYTF.

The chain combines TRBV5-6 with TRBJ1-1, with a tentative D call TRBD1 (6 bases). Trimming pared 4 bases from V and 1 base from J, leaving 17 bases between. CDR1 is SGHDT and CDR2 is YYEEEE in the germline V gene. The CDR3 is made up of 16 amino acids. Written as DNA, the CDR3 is TGTGCCAGCAGCAGCCGGGACACCATAAGGAACACTGAAGCTTTCTTT. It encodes CASSSRDTIRNTEAFF. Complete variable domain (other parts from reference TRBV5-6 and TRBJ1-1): DAGVTQSPTHLIKTRGQQVTLRCSPKSGHDTVSWYQQALGQGPQFIFQYYEEEERQRGNFPDRFSGHQFPNYSSELNVNALLLGDSALYLCASSSRDTIRNTEAFFGQGTRLTVV.

CDR3 bases: TGTGCCAGCAGTCCGGGACTAGCGTCCAGATCTGGCAATGAGCAGTACTTC. Encoded protein: CASSPGLASRSGNEQYF. This chain links TRBV6-6 with TRBJ2-1; TRBD2 matches at 10 bases. The J call may be in error: the DNA end matches TRBJ2-7 better. Germline V CDR1 and CDR2: MNHNY, SVGAGI (reference sequence). The CDR3 length is 17 residues.

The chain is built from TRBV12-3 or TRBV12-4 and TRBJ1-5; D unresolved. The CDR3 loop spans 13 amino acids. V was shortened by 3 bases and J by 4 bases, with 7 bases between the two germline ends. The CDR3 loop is CASSFSMNQPQHF. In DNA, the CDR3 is TGTGCCAGCAGTTTTTCGATGAATCAGCCCCAGCATTTT.

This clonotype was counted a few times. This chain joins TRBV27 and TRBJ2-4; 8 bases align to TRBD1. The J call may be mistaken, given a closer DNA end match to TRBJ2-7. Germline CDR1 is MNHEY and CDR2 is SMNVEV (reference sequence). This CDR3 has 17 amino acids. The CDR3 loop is CASSKRTGSGYDYEQYF. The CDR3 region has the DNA TGTGCCAGCAGTAAGCGGACAGGGTCTGGATATGACTACGAGCAGTACTTC.

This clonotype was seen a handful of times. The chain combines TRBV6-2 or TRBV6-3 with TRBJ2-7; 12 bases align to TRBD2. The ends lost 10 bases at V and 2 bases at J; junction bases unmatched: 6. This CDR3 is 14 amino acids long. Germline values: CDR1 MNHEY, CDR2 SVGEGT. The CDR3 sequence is CATTTSGSPYEQYF. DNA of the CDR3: TGTGCCACGACGACTAGCGGGAGCCCCTACGAGCAGTACTTC.

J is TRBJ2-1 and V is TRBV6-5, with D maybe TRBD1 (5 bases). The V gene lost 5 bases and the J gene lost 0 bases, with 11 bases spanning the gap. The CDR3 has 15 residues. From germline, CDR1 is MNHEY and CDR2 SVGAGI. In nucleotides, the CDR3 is TGTGCCAGCAGTCCTCACAGGAGCTCCTACAATGAGCAGTTCTTC. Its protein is CASSPHRSSYNEQFF.

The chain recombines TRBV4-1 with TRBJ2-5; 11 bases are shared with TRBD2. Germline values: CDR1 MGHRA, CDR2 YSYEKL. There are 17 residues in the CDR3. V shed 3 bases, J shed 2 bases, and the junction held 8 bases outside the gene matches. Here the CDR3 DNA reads TGCGCCAGCAGCCATTCCCCGGGACTAGCGGTACAAGAGACCCAGTACTTC. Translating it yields CASSHSPGLAVQETQYF.

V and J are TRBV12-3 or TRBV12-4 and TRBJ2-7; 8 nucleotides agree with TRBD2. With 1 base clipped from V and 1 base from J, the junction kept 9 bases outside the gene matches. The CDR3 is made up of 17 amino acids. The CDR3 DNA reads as TGTGCCAGCAGTTTAGATGGGAGGGGCGGGGGGTCCTACGAGCAGTACTTC. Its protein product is CASSLDGRGGGSYEQYF.

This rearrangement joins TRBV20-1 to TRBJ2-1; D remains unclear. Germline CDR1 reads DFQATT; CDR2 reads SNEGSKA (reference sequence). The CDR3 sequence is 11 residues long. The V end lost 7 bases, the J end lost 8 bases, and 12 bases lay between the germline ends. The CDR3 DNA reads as TGCAGTGTTGAGAACCGCGATGAGCAGTTCTTC. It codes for CSVENRDEQFF.

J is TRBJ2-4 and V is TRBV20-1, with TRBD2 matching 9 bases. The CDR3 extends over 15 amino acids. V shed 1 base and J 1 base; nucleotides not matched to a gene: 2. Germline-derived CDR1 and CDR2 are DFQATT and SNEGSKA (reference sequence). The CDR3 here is CSARAAGGAKNIQYF. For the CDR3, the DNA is TGCAGTGCTAGAGCTGCGGGAGGGGCCAAAAACATTCAGTACTTC.

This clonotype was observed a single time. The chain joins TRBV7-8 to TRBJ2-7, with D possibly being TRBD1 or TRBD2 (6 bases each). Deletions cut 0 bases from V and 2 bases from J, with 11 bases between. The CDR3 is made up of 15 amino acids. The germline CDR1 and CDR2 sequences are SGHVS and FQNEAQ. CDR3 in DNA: TGTGCCAGCAGCTTAGCCAGGGGACTTGCCTACGAGCAGTACTTC. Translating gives CASSLARGLAYEQYF. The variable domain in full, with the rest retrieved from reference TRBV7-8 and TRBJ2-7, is GAGVSQSPRYKVAKRGQDVALRCDPISGHVSLFWYQQALGQGPEFLTYFQNEAQLDKSGLPSDRFFAERPEGSVSTLKIQRTQQEDSAVYLCASSLARGLAYEQYFGPGTRLTVT.

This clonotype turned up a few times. Written as DNA, the CDR3 is TGCAGCGTTGATGAACTAGCCCCGGACAATGAGCAGTTCTTC. Amino acids: CSVDELAPDNEQFF. This chain connects TRBV29-1 to TRBJ2-1; the D gene is possibly TRBD2 (6 bases). This CDR3 contains 14 residues. CDR1 is SQVTM, CDR2 ANQGSEA, per germline. Trimming left V 3 bases short and J 5 bases short, with 14 bases between.